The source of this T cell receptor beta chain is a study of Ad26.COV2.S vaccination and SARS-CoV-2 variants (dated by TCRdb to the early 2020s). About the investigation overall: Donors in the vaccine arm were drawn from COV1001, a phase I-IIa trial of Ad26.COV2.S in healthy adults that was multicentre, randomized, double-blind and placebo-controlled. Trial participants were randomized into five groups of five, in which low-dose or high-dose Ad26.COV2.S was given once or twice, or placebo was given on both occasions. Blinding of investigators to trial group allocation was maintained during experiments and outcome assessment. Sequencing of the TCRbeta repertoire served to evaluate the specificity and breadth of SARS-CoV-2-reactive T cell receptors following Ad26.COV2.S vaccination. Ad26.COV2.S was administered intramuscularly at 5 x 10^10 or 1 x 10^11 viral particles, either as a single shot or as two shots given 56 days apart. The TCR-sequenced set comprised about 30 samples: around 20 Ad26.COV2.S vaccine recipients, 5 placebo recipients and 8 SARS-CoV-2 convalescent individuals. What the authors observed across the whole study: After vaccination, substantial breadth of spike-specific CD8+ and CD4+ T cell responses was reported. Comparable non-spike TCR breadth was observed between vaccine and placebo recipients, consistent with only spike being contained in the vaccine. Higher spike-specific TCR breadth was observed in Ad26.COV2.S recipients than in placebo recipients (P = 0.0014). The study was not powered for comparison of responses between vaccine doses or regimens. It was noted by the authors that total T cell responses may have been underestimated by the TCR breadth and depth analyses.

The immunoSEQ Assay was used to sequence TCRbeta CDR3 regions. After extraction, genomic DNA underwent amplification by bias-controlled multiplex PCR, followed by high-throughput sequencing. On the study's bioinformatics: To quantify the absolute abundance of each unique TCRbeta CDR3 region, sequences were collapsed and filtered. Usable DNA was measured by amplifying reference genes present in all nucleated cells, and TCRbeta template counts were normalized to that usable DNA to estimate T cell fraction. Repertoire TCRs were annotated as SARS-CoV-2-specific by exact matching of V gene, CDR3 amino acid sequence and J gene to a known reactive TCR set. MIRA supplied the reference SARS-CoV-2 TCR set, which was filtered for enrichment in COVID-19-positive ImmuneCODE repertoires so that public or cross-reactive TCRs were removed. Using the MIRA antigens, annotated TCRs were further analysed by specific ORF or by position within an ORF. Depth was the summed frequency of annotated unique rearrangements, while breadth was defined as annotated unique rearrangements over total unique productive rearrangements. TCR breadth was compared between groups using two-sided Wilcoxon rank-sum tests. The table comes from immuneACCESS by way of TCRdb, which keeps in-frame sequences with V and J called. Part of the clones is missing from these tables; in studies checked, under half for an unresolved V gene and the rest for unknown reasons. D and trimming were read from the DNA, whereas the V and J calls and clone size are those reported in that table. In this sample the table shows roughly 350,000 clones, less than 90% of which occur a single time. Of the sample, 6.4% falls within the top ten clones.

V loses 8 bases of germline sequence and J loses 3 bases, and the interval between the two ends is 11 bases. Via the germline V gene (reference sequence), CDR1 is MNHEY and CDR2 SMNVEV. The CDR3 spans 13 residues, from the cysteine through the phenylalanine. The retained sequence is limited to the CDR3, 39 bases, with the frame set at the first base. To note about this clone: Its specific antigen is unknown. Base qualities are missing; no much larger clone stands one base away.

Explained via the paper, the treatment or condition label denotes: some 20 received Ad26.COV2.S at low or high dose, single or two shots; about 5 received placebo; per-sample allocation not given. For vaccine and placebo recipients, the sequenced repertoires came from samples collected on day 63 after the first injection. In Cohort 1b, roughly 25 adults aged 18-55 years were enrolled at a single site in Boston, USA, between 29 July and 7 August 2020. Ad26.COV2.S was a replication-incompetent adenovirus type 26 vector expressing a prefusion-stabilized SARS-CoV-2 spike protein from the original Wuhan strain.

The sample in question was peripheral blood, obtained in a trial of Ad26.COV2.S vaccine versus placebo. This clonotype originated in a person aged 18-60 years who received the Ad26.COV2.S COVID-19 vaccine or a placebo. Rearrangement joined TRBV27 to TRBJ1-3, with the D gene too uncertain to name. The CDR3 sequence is CASAIHSGNTIYF. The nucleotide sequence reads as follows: TGTGCCAGCGCGATCCACAGTGGAAACACCATATATTTT.